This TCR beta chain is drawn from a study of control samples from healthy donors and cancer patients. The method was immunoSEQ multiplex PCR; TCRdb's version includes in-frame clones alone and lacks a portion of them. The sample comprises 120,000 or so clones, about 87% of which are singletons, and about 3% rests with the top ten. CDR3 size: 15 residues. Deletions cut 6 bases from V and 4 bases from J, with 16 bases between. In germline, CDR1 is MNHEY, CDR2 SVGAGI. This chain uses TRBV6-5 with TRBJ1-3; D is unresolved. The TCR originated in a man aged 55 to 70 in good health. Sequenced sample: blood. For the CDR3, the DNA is TGTGCCAGCAGCCCATTGGATATTACCGGAAACACCATATATTTT. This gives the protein CASSPLDITGNTIYF.